These T cell receptor beta chains were read from a single sample in a study of blood T cell repertoires in COVID-19. The repertoire was sequenced with immunoSEQ multiplex PCR; TCRdb's copy has only in-frame clones and lacks some. The sample records roughly 120,000 clones, about 92% being singletons. Sequenced: peripheral blood. All receptors come from a man aged 60-69 years with COVID-19, enrolled during active disease. The CDR3 runs from the conserved cysteine through the conserved F or W. D genes are given only for firm matches. Size is omitted from some rows. Given values are once, few, many or a class for expanded clones.

V gene: TRBV2; J gene: TRBJ2-4; D gene: TRBD1; clone size: NA; CDR3 protein: CASRGQGGDKGIQYF; CDR3 DNA: TGTGCCAGCAGGGGACAGGGAGGGGATAAGGGCATTCAGTACTTC
V gene: TRBV30; J gene: TRBJ1-1; D gene: TRBD1; clone size: NA; CDR3 protein: CAWSKQGAHTEAFF; CDR3 DNA: TGTGCCTGGAGTAAGCAGGGGGCGCACACTGAAGCTTTCTTT
V gene: TRBV2; J gene: TRBJ1-6; D gene: NA; clone size: once; CDR3 protein: CASRTSGANSPLHF; CDR3 DNA: TGTGCCAGCAGGACTTCTGGGGCCAATTCACCCCTCCACTTT
V gene: TRBV7-2; J gene: TRBJ2-7; D gene: NA; clone size: NA; CDR3 protein: CASSLFLARDEQYF; CDR3 DNA: TGTGCCAGCAGCTTATTTCTAGCCCGGGACGAGCAGTACTTC
V gene: TRBV2; J gene: TRBJ2-2; D gene: TRBD2; clone size: once; CDR3 protein: CASSRSWGGGTGELFF; CDR3 DNA: TGTGCCAGCAGCAGAAGCTGGGGGGGAGGCACCGGGGAGCTGTTTTTT
V gene: TRBV4-1; J gene: TRBJ2-7; D gene: TRBD2; clone size: NA; CDR3 protein: CASSQEKPGGSYEQYF; CDR3 DNA: TGCGCCAGCAGCCAAGAAAAGCCGGGGGGCTCCTACGAGCAGTACTTC
V gene: TRBV5-4; J gene: TRBJ1-2; D gene: TRBD1; clone size: once; CDR3 protein: CASSSQMDRGDYTF; CDR3 DNA: TGTGCCAGCAGCTCCCAAATGGACAGGGGCGACTACACCTTC
V gene: TRBV7-8; J gene: TRBJ1-3; D gene: NA; clone size: once; CDR3 protein: CASSLADRFSGNTIYF; CDR3 DNA: TGTGCCAGCAGCTTAGCGGACAGATTCTCTGGAAACACCATATATTTT
V gene: TRBV7-8; J gene: TRBJ2-7; D gene: NA; clone size: NA; CDR3 protein: CASSPSRGEINYEQYF; CDR3 DNA: TGTGCCAGCAGCCCCTCGAGAGGAGAAATTAACTACGAGCAGTACTTC
V gene: TRBV28; J gene: TRBJ1-1; D gene: NA; clone size: NA; CDR3 protein: CASSLFRTEAFF; CDR3 DNA: TGTGCCAGCAGTTTATTTCGCACTGAAGCTTTCTTT
V gene: TRBV2; J gene: TRBJ2-2; D gene: TRBD1; clone size: NA; CDR3 protein: CASSLWGQGARGELFF; CDR3 DNA: TGTGCCAGCTCACTTTGGGGACAGGGGGCGCGCGGGGAGCTGTTTTTT
V gene: TRBV19; J gene: TRBJ2-2; D gene: NA; clone size: NA; CDR3 protein: CASSTPKPGELFF; CDR3 DNA: TGTGCCAGTAGTACCCCGAAGCCCGGGGAGCTGTTTTTT
V gene: TRBV4-1; J gene: TRBJ2-7; D gene: NA; clone size: NA; CDR3 protein: CASSQPQRAAYEQYF; CDR3 DNA: TGCGCCAGCAGCCAGCCCCAGCGGGCAGCCTACGAGCAGTACTTC
V gene: TRBV7-9; J gene: TRBJ2-7; D gene: TRBD2; clone size: NA; CDR3 protein: CASSLRTSGERSYEQYF; CDR3 DNA: TGTGCCAGCAGCTTAAGGACTAGCGGGGAAAGATCCTACGAGCAGTACTTC
V gene: TRBV18; J gene: TRBJ2-3; D gene: TRBD1; clone size: NA; CDR3 protein: CASSPPDRGPHLNTQYF; CDR3 DNA: TGTGCCAGCTCACCACCCGACAGGGGGCCCCACCTAAATACGCAGTATTTT
V gene: TRBV10-1; J gene: TRBJ2-3; D gene: TRBD2; clone size: NA; CDR3 protein: CASSESSGKLTDTQYF; CDR3 DNA: TGCGCCAGCAGTGAGTCGAGCGGGAAACTCACAGATACGCAGTATTTT
V gene: TRBV5-4; J gene: TRBJ2-7; D gene: NA; clone size: NA; CDR3 protein: CASSSDYEQYF; CDR3 DNA: TGTGCCAGCAGCTCAGACTACGAGCAGTACTTC
V gene: TRBV7-8; J gene: TRBJ1-2; D gene: TRBD1; clone size: NA; CDR3 protein: CASSRTQGNYGYTF; CDR3 DNA: TGTGCCAGCAGCCGTACACAGGGGAACTATGGCTACACCTTC
V gene: TRBV29-1; J gene: TRBJ2-7; D gene: NA; clone size: NA; CDR3 protein: CSVRGRSSYEQYF; CDR3 DNA: TGCAGCGTTCGCGGCCGTTCCTCCTACGAGCAGTACTTC
V gene: TRBV7-3; J gene: TRBJ2-2; D gene: TRBD2; clone size: medium-sized; CDR3 protein: CASSASSGRSGELFF; CDR3 DNA: TGTGCCAGCAGCGCCTCTAGCGGGAGGTCCGGGGAGCTGTTTTTT
V gene: TRBV6-5; J gene: TRBJ1-6; D gene: NA; clone size: NA; CDR3 protein: CASRLDNSPLHF; CDR3 DNA: TGTGCCAGCAGACTGGATAATTCACCCCTCCACTTT
V gene: TRBV7-7; J gene: TRBJ2-1; D gene: TRBD2; clone size: NA; CDR3 protein: CASSQRSGRNNEQFF; CDR3 DNA: TGTGCTAGCAGCCAGAGGAGCGGGAGAAATAATGAGCAGTTCTTC
V gene: TRBV5-1; J gene: TRBJ2-1; D gene: TRBD1; clone size: NA; CDR3 protein: CASSSETGSSYNEQFF; CDR3 DNA: TGCGCCAGCAGCTCAGAGACAGGGAGCTCCTACAATGAGCAGTTCTTC
V gene: TRBV25-1; J gene: TRBJ1-4; D gene: TRBD1; clone size: NA; CDR3 protein: CASSDRTGTGVEKLFF; CDR3 DNA: TGTGCCAGCAGTGATCGAACCGGGACAGGGGTTGAAAAACTGTTTTTT
V gene: TRBV6-4; J gene: TRBJ2-1; D gene: NA; clone size: NA; CDR3 protein: CASAPGGGNYNEQFF; CDR3 DNA: TGTGCCAGCGCCCCGGGCGGAGGGAACTACAATGAGCAGTTCTTC
V gene: TRBV2; J gene: TRBJ2-7; D gene: NA; clone size: NA; CDR3 protein: CASSAARDYEQYF; CDR3 DNA: TGTGCCAGCAGTGCCGCACGGGACTACGAGCAGTACTTC
V gene: TRBV27; J gene: TRBJ1-6; D gene: TRBD1; clone size: NA; CDR3 protein: CASSLYSDRVTTYNSPLHF; CDR3 DNA: TGTGCCAGCAGTTTATACTCGGACAGGGTTACCACCTATAATTCACCCCTCCACTTT
V gene: TRBV7-9; J gene: TRBJ2-1; D gene: NA; clone size: NA; CDR3 protein: CASESGMEDEQFF; CDR3 DNA: TGTGCCAGCGAGAGTGGGATGGAGGATGAGCAGTTCTTC
V gene: TRBV7-8; J gene: TRBJ1-1; D gene: NA; clone size: NA; CDR3 protein: CASSYRDSKTEAFF; CDR3 DNA: TGTGCCAGCAGCTACCGGGATAGTAAAACTGAAGCTTTCTTT
V gene: TRBV29-1; J gene: TRBJ2-1; D gene: TRBD2; clone size: NA; CDR3 protein: CSVYEPGLNYNEQFF; CDR3 DNA: TGCAGCGTTTATGAGCCGGGACTAAACTACAATGAGCAGTTCTTC
V gene: TRBV27; J gene: TRBJ1-5; D gene: NA; clone size: NA; CDR3 protein: CATGVGGSSNQPQHF; CDR3 DNA: TGTGCCACGGGGGTCGGGGGGTCAAGCAATCAGCCCCAGCATTTT
V gene: TRBV4-2; J gene: TRBJ1-1; D gene: TRBD1; clone size: once; CDR3 protein: CASSLGGTGGETEAFF; CDR3 DNA: TGTGCCAGCAGCCTGGGGGGGACAGGGGGCGAAACTGAAGCTTTCTTT
V gene: TRBV28; J gene: TRBJ1-5; D gene: NA; clone size: NA; CDR3 protein: CASMGGNQPQHF; CDR3 DNA: TGTGCCAGCATGGGGGGAAATCAGCCCCAGCATTTT
V gene: TRBV18; J gene: TRBJ1-1; D gene: NA; clone size: once; CDR3 protein: CASSPGLMNTEAFF; CDR3 DNA: TGTGCCAGCTCACCGGGCCTCATGAACACTGAAGCTTTCTTT
V gene: TRBV19; J gene: TRBJ1-4; D gene: TRBD1; clone size: once; CDR3 protein: CASSQGAGEKLFF; CDR3 DNA: TGTGCCAGTAGTCAGGGGGCGGGTGAAAAACTGTTTTTT
V gene: TRBV6-2/TRBV6-3; J gene: TRBJ2-1; D gene: NA; clone size: NA; CDR3 protein: CASSSPRAGVAGEFF; CDR3 DNA: TGTGCCAGCAGTTCCCCGAGGGCAGGGGTGGCCGGGGAGTTCTTC
V gene: TRBV9; J gene: TRBJ1-3; D gene: NA; clone size: NA; CDR3 protein: CASSVGVRQSDTIYF; CDR3 DNA: TGTGCCAGCAGCGTAGGGGTCCGTCAAAGCGACACCATATATTTT
V gene: TRBV20-1; J gene: TRBJ1-3; D gene: NA; clone size: NA; CDR3 protein: CSASSRDTIYF; CDR3 DNA: TGCAGTGCTAGCTCCCGAGACACCATATATTTT
V gene: TRBV27; J gene: TRBJ1-1; D gene: NA; clone size: NA; CDR3 protein: CASTLTADAFF; CDR3 DNA: TGTGCCAGCACCCTGACAGCTGATGCTTTCTTT
V gene: TRBV7-9; J gene: TRBJ2-7; D gene: NA; clone size: NA; CDR3 protein: CASSNDISLSYEQYF; CDR3 DNA: TGTGCCAGCAGCAATGACATTTCGCTCTCCTACGAGCAGTACTTC
V gene: TRBV7-9; J gene: TRBJ2-1; D gene: NA; clone size: NA; CDR3 protein: CAAEGGTSYNEQFF; CDR3 DNA: TGTGCCGCCGAGGGCGGGACCTCCTACAATGAGCAGTTCTTC
V gene: TRBV15; J gene: TRBJ1-1; D gene: TRBD1; clone size: NA; CDR3 protein: CATSRDWQGAEAFF; CDR3 DNA: TGTGCCACCAGCAGAGATTGGCAGGGGGCTGAAGCTTTCTTT
V gene: TRBV6-2/TRBV6-3; J gene: TRBJ2-1; D gene: TRBD2; clone size: NA; CDR3 protein: CASSQWTSGYNEQFF; CDR3 DNA: TGTGCCAGCAGCCAGTGGACTAGCGGGTACAATGAGCAGTTCTTC
V gene: TRBV18; J gene: TRBJ2-7; D gene: TRBD1; clone size: NA; CDR3 protein: CASSPPGQPYEQYF; CDR3 DNA: TGTGCCAGCTCACCGCCGGGACAGCCCTACGAGCAGTACTTC
V gene: TRBV11-2; J gene: TRBJ2-3; D gene: NA; clone size: NA; CDR3 protein: CASSPSTDTQYF; CDR3 DNA: TGTGCCAGCAGCCCGAGCACAGATACGCAGTATTTT
V gene: TRBV11-1; J gene: TRBJ1-1; D gene: NA; clone size: NA; CDR3 protein: CASSLVVDTEAFF; CDR3 DNA: TGTGCCAGCAGCTTGGTGGTAGACACTGAAGCTTTCTTT
V gene: TRBV5-4; J gene: TRBJ1-6; D gene: NA; clone size: NA; CDR3 protein: CASSARVSYNSPLHF; CDR3 DNA: TGTGCCAGCAGCGCCAGGGTCTCCTATAATTCACCCCTCCACTTT
V gene: TRBV11-3; J gene: TRBJ1-1; D gene: TRBD1; clone size: NA; CDR3 protein: CASSLMTGDTEAFF; CDR3 DNA: TGTGCCAGCAGCCTTATGACAGGGGACACTGAAGCTTTCTTT
V gene: TRBV6-2/TRBV6-3; J gene: TRBJ1-1; D gene: NA; clone size: once; CDR3 protein: CASSYSGTLNTEAFF; CDR3 DNA: TGTGCCAGCAGTTACTCCGGGACATTGAACACTGAAGCTTTCTTT
V gene: TRBV24-1; J gene: TRBJ2-1; D gene: NA; clone size: NA; CDR3 protein: CATSDHDRKEPQFF; CDR3 DNA: TGTGCCACCAGTGACCACGACAGGAAAGAACCACAGTTCTTC
V gene: TRBV30; J gene: TRBJ1-2; D gene: TRBD1; clone size: NA; CDR3 protein: CAWRGQGLVGGYTF; CDR3 DNA: TGTGCCTGGAGGGGACAGGGTCTCGTGGGGGGCTACACCTTC
V gene: TRBV23-1; J gene: TRBJ1-5; D gene: TRBD1; clone size: NA; CDR3 protein: CASSHPGQGGQPQHF; CDR3 DNA: TGCGCCAGCAGTCACCCGGGACAGGGAGGGCAGCCCCAGCATTTT
V gene: TRBV27; J gene: TRBJ2-7; D gene: NA; clone size: once; CDR3 protein: CASARGTSFYEQYF; CDR3 DNA: TGTGCCAGCGCGAGGGGGACATCTTTCTACGAGCAGTACTTC
V gene: TRBV19; J gene: TRBJ2-1; D gene: TRBD2; clone size: NA; CDR3 protein: CASTLSAGGHYNEQFF; CDR3 DNA: TGTGCCAGTACTCTTTCCGCGGGGGGGCACTACAATGAGCAGTTCTTC
V gene: TRBV28; J gene: TRBJ2-1; D gene: NA; clone size: NA; CDR3 protein: CASSFADLRVDEQFF; CDR3 DNA: TGTGCCAGCAGTTTCGCGGACTTGAGGGTAGATGAGCAGTTCTTC